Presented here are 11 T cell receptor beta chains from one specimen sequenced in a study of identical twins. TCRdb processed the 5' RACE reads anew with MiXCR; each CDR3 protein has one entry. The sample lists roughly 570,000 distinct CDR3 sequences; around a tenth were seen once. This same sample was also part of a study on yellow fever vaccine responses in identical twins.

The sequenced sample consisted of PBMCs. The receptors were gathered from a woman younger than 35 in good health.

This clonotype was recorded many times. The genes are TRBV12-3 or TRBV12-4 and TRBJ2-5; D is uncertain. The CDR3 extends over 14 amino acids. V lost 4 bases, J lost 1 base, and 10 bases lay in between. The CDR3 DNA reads TGTGCCAGCAGTTCCGGACCACTCCAAGAGACCCAGTACTTC. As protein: CASSSGPLQETQYF.

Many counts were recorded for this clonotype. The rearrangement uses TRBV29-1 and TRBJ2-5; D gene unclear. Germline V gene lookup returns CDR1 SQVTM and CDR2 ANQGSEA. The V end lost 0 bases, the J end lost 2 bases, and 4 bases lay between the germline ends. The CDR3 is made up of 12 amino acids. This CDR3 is CSVEDPQETQYF. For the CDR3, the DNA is TGCAGCGTTGAAGACCCTCAAGAGACCCAGTACTTC.

CDR3 in amino acids: CASSSEVPGTGELFF. The CDR3 region has the DNA TGTGCCAGCAGTTCAGAAGTACCGGGGACCGGGGAGCTGTTTTTT. This sequence joins TRBV27 and TRBJ2-2; possibly TRBD2 for D (5 bases). The V and J ends lost 4 bases and 5 bases respectively, with 14 bases between them. From germline, CDR1 is MNHEY and CDR2 SMNVEV (reference sequence). The CDR3 spans 15 residues.

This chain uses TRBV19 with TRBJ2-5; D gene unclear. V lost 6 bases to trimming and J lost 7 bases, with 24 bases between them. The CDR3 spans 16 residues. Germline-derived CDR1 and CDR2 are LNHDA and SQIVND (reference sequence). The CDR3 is CASSPESPSVLGTQYF. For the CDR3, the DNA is TGTGCCAGTAGCCCCGAATCGCCCTCCGTTCTTGGGACCCAGTACTTC.

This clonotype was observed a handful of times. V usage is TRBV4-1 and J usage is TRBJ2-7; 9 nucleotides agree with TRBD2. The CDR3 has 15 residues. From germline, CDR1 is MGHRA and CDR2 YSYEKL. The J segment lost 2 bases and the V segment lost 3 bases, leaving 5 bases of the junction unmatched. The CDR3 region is CASSQAREGPYEQYF. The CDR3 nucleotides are TGCGCCAGCAGCCAGGCGCGGGAGGGTCCCTACGAGCAGTACTTC.

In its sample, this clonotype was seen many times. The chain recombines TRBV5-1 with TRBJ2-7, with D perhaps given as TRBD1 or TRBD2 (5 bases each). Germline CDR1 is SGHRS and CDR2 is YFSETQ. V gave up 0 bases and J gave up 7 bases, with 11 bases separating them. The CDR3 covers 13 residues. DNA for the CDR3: TGCGCCAGCAGCTTGGCGGGACGAGAGGAGCAGTACTTC. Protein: CASSLAGREEQYF.

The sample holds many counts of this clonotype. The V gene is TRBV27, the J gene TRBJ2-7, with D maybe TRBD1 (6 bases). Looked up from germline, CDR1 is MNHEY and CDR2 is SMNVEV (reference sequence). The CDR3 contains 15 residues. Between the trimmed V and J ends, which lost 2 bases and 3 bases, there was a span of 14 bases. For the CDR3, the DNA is TGTGCCAGCAGTTTAGGGGCAGGGGTGAACTACGAGCAGTACTTC. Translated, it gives CASSLGAGVNYEQYF.

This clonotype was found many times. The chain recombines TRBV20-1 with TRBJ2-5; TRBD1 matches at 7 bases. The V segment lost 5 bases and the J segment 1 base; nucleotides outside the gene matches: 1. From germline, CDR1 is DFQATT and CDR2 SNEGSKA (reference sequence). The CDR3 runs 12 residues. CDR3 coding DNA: TGCAGTGCTCGGACAGGCCAAGAGACCCAGTACTTC. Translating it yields CSARTGQETQYF.

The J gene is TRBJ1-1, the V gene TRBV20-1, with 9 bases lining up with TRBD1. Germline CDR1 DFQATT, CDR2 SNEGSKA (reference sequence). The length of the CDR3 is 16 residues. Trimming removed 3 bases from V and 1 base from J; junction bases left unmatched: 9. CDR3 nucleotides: TGCAGTGCTAGGGAAACAGGGGGCGGCTGGAACACTGAAGCTTTCTTT. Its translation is CSARETGGGWNTEAFF.

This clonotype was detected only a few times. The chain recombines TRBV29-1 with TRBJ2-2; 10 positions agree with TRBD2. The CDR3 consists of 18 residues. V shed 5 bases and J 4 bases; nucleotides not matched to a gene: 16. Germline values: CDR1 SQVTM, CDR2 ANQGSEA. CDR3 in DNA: TGCAGCGTTTCGGGACTAGCGAAGAATTCTTACCTCACCGGGGAGCTGTTTTTT. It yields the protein CSVSGLAKNSYLTGELFF.

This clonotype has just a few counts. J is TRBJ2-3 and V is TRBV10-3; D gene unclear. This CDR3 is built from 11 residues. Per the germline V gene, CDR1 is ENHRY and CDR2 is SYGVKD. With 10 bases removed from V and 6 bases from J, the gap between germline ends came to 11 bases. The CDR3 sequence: CATRLADTQYF. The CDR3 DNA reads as TGTGCCACGCGACTCGCGGATACGCAGTATTTT.